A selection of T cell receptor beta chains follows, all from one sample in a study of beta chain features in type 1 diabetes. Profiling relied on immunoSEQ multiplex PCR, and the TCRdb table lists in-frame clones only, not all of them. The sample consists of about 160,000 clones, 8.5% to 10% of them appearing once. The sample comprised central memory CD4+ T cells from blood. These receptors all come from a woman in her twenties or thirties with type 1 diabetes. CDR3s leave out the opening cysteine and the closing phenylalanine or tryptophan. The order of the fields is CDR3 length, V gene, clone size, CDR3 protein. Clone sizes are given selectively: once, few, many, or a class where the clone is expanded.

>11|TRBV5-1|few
ASSVQGGDEQY
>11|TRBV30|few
AWSAGVAETQY
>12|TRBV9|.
ASSVDLARDEQY
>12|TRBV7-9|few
ASKPGTSSDTQY
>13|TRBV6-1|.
ASIPTSGSQNEQF
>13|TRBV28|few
ASSYPAGGNQPQH
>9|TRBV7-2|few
ASSSAYEQY
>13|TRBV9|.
ASSVDTMGLYGYT
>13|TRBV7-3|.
ASSSDRVSTDTQY
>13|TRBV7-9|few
ASSYLGLAGEEQY
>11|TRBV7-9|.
ASSLAEGNEQF
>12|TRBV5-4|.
ASSLDGGYEGYT
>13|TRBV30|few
AWMDRHSLVDTQY
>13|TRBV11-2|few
ASSLVRTGRYGYT
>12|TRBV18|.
ASSPLTGSDEQY
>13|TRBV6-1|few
ASSALILAKNIQY
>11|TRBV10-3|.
ASSGEYFGELF
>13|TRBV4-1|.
ASSPRQGRLLEQY
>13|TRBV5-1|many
ASSFAETGNTEAF
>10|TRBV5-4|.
ATEGQYYGYT
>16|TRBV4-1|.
ASSRSGVRRGSYNEQF
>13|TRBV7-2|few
ASSPTSGTYNEQF
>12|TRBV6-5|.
ASSYSRDLGGEY
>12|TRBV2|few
ASSHAQGQETQY
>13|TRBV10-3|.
AISEGGQNGGELF
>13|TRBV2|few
ASSESEAGAGELF
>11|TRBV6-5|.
ASRQTGLNEQY
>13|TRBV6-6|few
ASSYPQSTGETQY
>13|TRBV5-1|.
ASSLYGQNTGELF
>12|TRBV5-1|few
ASSLPNSGYEQY
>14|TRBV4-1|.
ASSPQAGQGQETQY
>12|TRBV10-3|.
AISGTGGYYEQY
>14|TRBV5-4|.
ASSSGTSGRVYEQY
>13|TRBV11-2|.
ASSQGGASGNTIY
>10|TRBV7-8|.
ASSQGGMEAF
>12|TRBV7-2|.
ASSPTGTGTRGF
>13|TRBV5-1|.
ASSPWGSSSTEAF
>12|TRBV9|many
ASSVLSSTDTQY
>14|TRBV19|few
ASSTGQGLGGQPQH
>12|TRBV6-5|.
ASRRLAASYEQY